A single sample gave rise to the 19 T cell receptor beta chains below, sequenced in a study of shared clonotypes between healthy human individuals. Only in-frame clones appear in the TCRdb table, and some are missing; sequencing was by immunoSEQ multiplex PCR. The sample shows about 380,000 clones, approximately 97% of them seen only once. The sequencing input was memory CD8+ T cells sorted from blood. The subset was: CD45RO+ cells pooled with CCR7-negative TemRA cells. Receptor source: a man aged 30 to 45 in good health.

CDR3 coding DNA: TGTGCCGCGGGGACCTACGAGCAGTACTTC. Protein sequence: CAAGTYEQYF. The rearrangement links TRBV30 to TRBJ2-7; tentatively, D is TRBD2 (6 bases). CDR1 GTSNPN and CDR2 SVGIG come from the germline V gene (reference sequence). Between the trimmed V and J ends, which lost 8 bases and 2 bases, there was a span of 7 bases. The CDR3 runs to 10 residues.

The chain carries TRBV6-1 and TRBJ1-2, with D maybe TRBD1 (6 bases). From germline, CDR1 is MNHNS and CDR2 SASEGT. This CDR3 spans 13 amino acids. The V and J ends lost 8 bases and 4 bases respectively, with 14 bases between them. This chain's CDR3 is CASGPGASYGYTF. CDR3 DNA sequence: TGTGCCAGCGGTCCGGGGGCGAGCTATGGCTACACCTTC.

The V and J genes are TRBV6-1 and TRBJ2-7, with 8 bases aligning to TRBD2. This CDR3 has 14 residues. In germline, CDR1 is MNHNS, CDR2 SASEGT. With V trimmed by 10 bases and J by 1 base, 9 bases remained unmatched. The CDR3 loop is CATRKAGESYEQYF. As DNA, the CDR3 is TGTGCCACTCGTAAAGCGGGAGAGTCCTACGAGCAGTACTTC.

The chain recombines TRBV2 with TRBJ1-5; tentative D call: TRBD1 (6 bases). Germline V lookup: CDR1 SNHLY, CDR2 FYNNEI. CDR3 size: 15 residues. The ends were cut back, 5 bases at V and 1 base at J, with 12 bases in the middle. In DNA, the CDR3 is TGTGCCAGCAGTCACAGGGATCTGAGCAATCAGCCCCAGCATTTT. As protein: CASSHRDLSNQPQHF.

The chain joins TRBV9 to TRBJ2-3, with TRBD2 matching over 11 bases. V lost 5 bases to trimming and J lost 2 bases; unmatched junction nucleotides: 4. There are 15 residues in the CDR3. CDR1 is SGDLS, CDR2 YYNGEE, per germline. CDR3 nucleotides: TGTGCCAGCAGTCTGGGACTAGCGGTCACAGATACGCAGTATTTT. Its protein is CASSLGLAVTDTQYF.

This chain joins TRBV13 and TRBJ2-5, with D uncertain. The CDR3 is 14 residues long. With 5 bases removed from V and 4 bases from J, the gap between germline ends came to 14 bases. In germline, CDR1 is PRHDT, CDR2 FYEKMQ (reference sequence). The CDR3 nucleotides read TGTGCCAGCAGCGACCAGACCAAGGGAGAGACCCAGTACTTC. Translation gives CASSDQTKGETQYF.

J is TRBJ2-2 and V is TRBV28; D ambiguous. Germline-derived CDR1 and CDR2 are MDHEN and SYDVKM. Trimming shortened V by 3 bases and J by 4 bases, and 6 bases separated the two germline ends. The CDR3 has 13 residues. CDR3 loop: CASSFSSTGELFF. The CDR3 DNA is TGTGCCAGCAGTTTTTCCTCCACCGGGGAGCTGTTTTTT.

CDR3 coding DNA: TGTGCCATCAGTGAGTCGATGACTAGCGGGAGGGTCCCCCTTAGCACAGATACGCAGTATTTT. Residues: CAISESMTSGRVPLSTDTQYF. The chain joins TRBV10-3 to TRBJ2-3, with 14 bases that match TRBD2. Germline V gives CDR1 ENHRY, CDR2 SYGVKD. The CDR3 spans 21 residues. With 0 bases clipped from V and 0 bases from J, the junction kept 11 bases outside the gene matches.

Note on this clone: This sample also contains other DNA sequences that code for the same CDR3. The V call is TRBV5-1, the J call TRBJ2-3, with D perhaps being TRBD1 or TRBD2 (7 bases each). Germline V gene sequence: CDR1 SGHRS, CDR2 YFSETQ. V was clipped by 3 bases and J by 1 base, with 9 bases between them. The length of the CDR3 is 14 residues. CDR3 residues: CASSSGGGTDTQYF. In nucleotides, the CDR3 is TGCGCCAGCAGCTCAGGGGGGGGCACAGATACGCAGTATTTT.

The chain recombines TRBV5-1 with TRBJ2-7, with 9 bases that match TRBD2. Looked up from germline, CDR1 is SGHRS and CDR2 is YFSETQ. The CDR3 contains 14 residues. V lost 4 bases and J lost 6; bases outside the gene matches: 8. CDR3 nucleotide sequence: TGCGCCAGCAGCGCGGGACTAGCATTGTTCGAGCAGTACTTC. This sequence encodes CASSAGLALFEQYF.

J is TRBJ2-3 and V is TRBV6-4; TRBD2 aligns across 8 bases. This CDR3 is built from 17 residues. Germline V gives CDR1 MRHNA, CDR2 SNTAGT. J lost 2 bases, V lost 6 bases, and 13 bases had no gene match. The CDR3 sequence: CASRGPLAGMITDTQYF. CDR3 DNA: TGTGCCAGCAGGGGTCCTTTAGCGGGAATGATCACAGATACGCAGTATTTT.

The rearrangement joins TRBV28 to TRBJ2-1; maybe TRBD1 (5 bases). V lost 2 bases to trimming and J lost 0 bases, with 17 bases between them. CDR1 and CDR2 from the germline V gene are MDHEN and SYDVKM. This CDR3 is 18 amino acids long. CDR3 sequence reads: CASSLIFGAGSSYNEQFF. In DNA, the CDR3 is TGTGCCAGCAGTTTAATCTTTGGGGCAGGAAGCTCCTACAATGAGCAGTTCTTC.

Notes on this clone: Sequence at one end of the junction differs from germline and may be a read error. This CDR3 is also generated by other DNA sequences in the sample. The chain links TRBV5-5 to TRBJ1-4; 7 nucleotides line up with TRBD1. The CDR3 runs to 14 residues. Per the germline V gene, CDR1 is SGHKS and CDR2 is YYEKEE (reference sequence). The CDR3 DNA reads as TGTGCCAGCAGCTTGCACAGGGGTAATGAGAAACTGTTTTTT. This codes for CASSLHRGNEKLFF.

This rearrangement joins TRBV9 to TRBJ2-7, with TRBD2 identical over 9 bases. Germline values: CDR1 SGDLS, CDR2 YYNGEE. The V gene end was trimmed by 4 bases and the J gene end by 2 bases; junction bases not matched to a gene: 7. The CDR3 consists of 15 residues. This chain's CDR3 is CASSFQAGGTYEQYF. The CDR3 DNA is TGTGCCAGCAGCTTCCAAGCGGGAGGTACCTACGAGCAGTACTTC. Complete variable domain (other parts from reference TRBV9 and TRBJ2-7): DSGVTQTPKHLITATGQRVTLRCSPRSGDLSVYWYQQSLDQGLQFLIQYYNGEERAKGNILERFSAQQFPDLHSELNLSSLELGDSALYFCASSFQAGGTYEQYFGPGTRLTVT.

The chain links TRBV10-3 to TRBJ1-1; weak D call: TRBD1 (6 bases). Germline CDR1 ENHRY, CDR2 SYGVKD. The V gene lost 3 bases and the J gene lost 12 bases, with 14 bases spanning the gap. This CDR3 has 12 amino acids. CDR3 coding DNA: TGTGCCATCAGTGATGGGGCAGGGACACCTTTCTTT. This translates into CAISDGAGTPFF.

V and J are TRBV13 and TRBJ2-2; the D is unclear. Trimming pared 0 bases from V and 7 bases from J, leaving 3 bases between. In germline, CDR1 is PRHDT, CDR2 FYEKMQ (reference sequence). The CDR3 consists of 12 residues. The CDR3 DNA follows: TGTGCCAGCAGCTTAGGCGACGGGGAGCTGTTTTTT. It yields the protein CASSLGDGELFF.

As to this clone: Different DNA sequences within this sample yield the same CDR3. This chain links TRBV9 with TRBJ1-1; D gene uncertain. This CDR3 is built from 13 residues. Germline V CDR1 and CDR2: SGDLS, YYNGEE. Trimming took 0 bases from V and 2 from J, leaving 5 bases between them. The CDR3: CASSVDGNTEAFF. CDR3 coding DNA: TGTGCCAGCAGCGTAGATGGTAACACTGAAGCTTTCTTT.

This clone was detected only once. The chain is built from TRBV5-1 and TRBJ1-1; the D is unclear. Germline lookup yields CDR1 SGHRS and CDR2 YFSETQ. Trimming removed 4 bases at V and 5 bases at J, with 9 bases between. This CDR3 is 12 amino acids long. The CDR3 DNA follows: TGCGCCAGCAGCCGACAAGGTACTGAAGCTTTCTTT. Amino acids: CASSRQGTEAFF. Complete variable domain (other parts from reference TRBV5-1 and TRBJ1-1): KAGVTQTPRYLIKTRGQQVTLSCSPISGHRSVSWYQQTPGQGLQFLFEYFSETQRNKGNFPGRFSGRQFSNSRSEMNVSTLELGDSALYLCASSRQGTEAFFGQGTRLTVV.

On this clone: The same CDR3 can be traced to other DNA sequences in this sample. CDR3 residues: CASSLDSSYNEQFF. The CDR3 DNA is TGTGCCAGCAGCTTAGACAGCTCCTACAATGAGCAGTTCTTC. This chain connects TRBV7-9 to TRBJ2-1; no reliable D call. Germline V gives CDR1 SEHNR, CDR2 FQNEAQ (reference sequence). Trimming shortened V by 1 base and J by 0 bases, and 4 bases separated the two germline ends. The CDR3 has 14 amino acids.